The 3 T cell receptor beta chains below were found in one sample sequenced in a study of beta chain features in type 1 diabetes. Study-wide findings and caveats: TCRB CDR3 length was moderately but significantly reduced in all four CD4+ subsets of Type 1 diabetes patients.

Expressed TCRB transcripts were sequenced after all isolated RNA was converted to cDNA. TCRdb keeps only in-frame clones here, not all; method: immunoSEQ multiplex PCR. This sample yields 600,000 to 700,000 clones, of which over 10% are seen a single time; more than 0.1% belongs to the top ten. These TCRs are of unknown antigen specificity. The sample was naive CD4+ T cells from blood. These receptors came from a man aged 30-40 years with type 1 diabetes.

The J gene is TRBJ1-2, the V gene TRBV11-1; 8 bases line up with TRBD1. Germline loops: CDR1 SGHAT, CDR2 FQDESV (reference sequence). J gave up 7 bases and V 4 bases, and 8 bases lay outside the gene matches. The CDR3 is 14 residues long. The CDR3 nucleotides are TGTGCCAGCAGCTCAGGACAGGGCGGGTTTGGCTACACCTTC. Its translation: CASSSGQGGFGYTF.

This clone was seen only a few times. This sequence joins TRBV5-4 and TRBJ1-2; 11 bases fit TRBD1. Germline CDR1 and CDR2: SGHNT and YYREEE (reference sequence). The CDR3 contains 14 residues. V shed 4 bases and J 7 bases; nucleotides not matched to a gene: 6. CDR3 bases: TGTGCCAGCAGCCCCAGGACAGGGGGCTTTGGCTACACCTTC. As protein: CASSPRTGGFGYTF.

This clone appeared a few times. The chain's CDR3 is CASSPGVGTEAFF. The CDR3 DNA reads as TGCGCCAGCAGCCCTGGGGTTGGCACTGAAGCTTTCTTT. The rearrangement joins TRBV4-3 to TRBJ1-1; D remains unclear. Trimming removed 4 bases at V and 4 bases at J, with 10 bases between. Germline V gives CDR1 LGHNA, CDR2 YSLEER. The CDR3 runs 13 residues.